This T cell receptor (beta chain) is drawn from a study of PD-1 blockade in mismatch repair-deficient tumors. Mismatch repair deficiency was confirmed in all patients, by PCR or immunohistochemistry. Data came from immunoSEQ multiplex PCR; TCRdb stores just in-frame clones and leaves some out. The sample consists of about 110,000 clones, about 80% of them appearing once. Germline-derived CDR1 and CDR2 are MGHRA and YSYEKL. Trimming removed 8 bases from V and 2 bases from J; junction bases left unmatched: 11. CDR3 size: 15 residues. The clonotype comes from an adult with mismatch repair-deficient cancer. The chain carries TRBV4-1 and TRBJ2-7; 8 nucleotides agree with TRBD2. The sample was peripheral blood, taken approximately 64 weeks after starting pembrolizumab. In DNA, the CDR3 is TGCGCCAGCCGGAACGAAGTTAGCGGGACCTACGAGCAGTACTTC. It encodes CASRNEVSGTYEQYF.